This TCR beta chain appears in the sequencing data of a study of shared clonotypes between healthy human individuals. This CDR3 spans 11 amino acids. The germline V gene has CDR1 SNHLY and CDR2 FYNNEI. V lost 8 bases to trimming and J lost 8 bases, with 10 bases between them. Using immunoSEQ multiplex PCR, the repertoire was profiled, and TCRdb retains in-frame clones only, with some absent. The sample holds some 200,000 clones, under 80% seen once. This clone has ten or more counts. The origin of this receptor is a man aged 25 to 40 in good health. The J gene is TRBJ2-1, the V gene TRBV2, with no clear D. The specimen sequenced was memory CD4+ T cells sorted from blood. Noted subset: CD45RA-negative fraction. CDR3: CASLISHEQFF. Here the CDR3 DNA reads TGTGCCAGCCTCATTTCACATGAGCAGTTCTTC.